This is a list of T cell receptor beta chains from one sample in a study of response to subunit inactivated influenza vaccine. TCRdb re-derived calls from the RT-PCR reads in MiXCR, one entry per CDR3 protein. The repertoire has hundreds of thousands of distinct CDR3 sequences, 15% to 19% of them found once; the top ten carry around 10%. This material consisted of PBMCs from blood, taken approximately 13 days after vaccination. All receptors come from a man over 45 who received an inactivated influenza vaccine. Both conserved end residues are part of each CDR3. The D gene is left open where the match is weak. Some rows mark clone size as missing; the rest say once, few, many or name a class of expanded clone.

CDR3 length	D gene	V gene	J gene	clone size	CDR3 DNA	CDR3 protein
13	NA	TRBV28	TRBJ2-7	once	TGTGCCAGCAGGGGAGGACATCTCTACGAGCAGTACTTC	CASRGGHLYEQYF
14	NA	TRBV5-1	TRBJ2-3	few	TGCGCCAGCAGCTCCAATGGAGAGACAGATACGCAGTATTTT	CASSSNGETDTQYF
12	TRBD1	TRBV29-1	TRBJ1-2	many	TGCAGCGTTGAACAGGGGGCTGGTGGCTACACCTTC	CSVEQGAGGYTF
15	NA	TRBV5-6	TRBJ2-5	NA	TGTGCCAGCACCACCCCCGGGACGACCTCCGGGCCCCAGTACTTC	CASTTPGTTSGPQYF
12	NA	TRBV20-1	TRBJ1-5	few	TGCAGTGCTAGGGGGCTCAATCAGCCCCAGCATTTT	CSARGLNQPQHF
15	NA	TRBV6-1	TRBJ1-2	NA	TGTGCCAGCAGTCCGAACAGGGCGAGTAACTATGGCTACACCTTC	CASSPNRASNYGYTF
13	NA	TRBV4-2	TRBJ2-7	NA	TGTGCCAGCGGCCCCGGTCTCGTATGCCCGCAGTACTTC	CASGPGLVCPQYF
15	NA	TRBV12-3/TRBV12-4	TRBJ1-6	few	TGTGCCAGCAGTTTTTCGGGGTCCTATAATTCACCCCTCCACTTT	CASSFSGSYNSPLHF
16	TRBD2	TRBV18	TRBJ2-7	NA	TGTGCCAGCTCACCAGCGGGGGGCCTAGTTTACTACGAGCAGTACTTC	CASSPAGGLVYYEQYF
14	NA	TRBV5-1	TRBJ2-7	NA	TGCGCCAGCAGCTTGAGCGGCAGGGAGTACGAGCAGTACTTC	CASSLSGREYEQYF
14	NA	TRBV7-9	TRBJ1-1	few	TGTGCCAGCAGCTTAAGTAGTTTGGGGACTGAAGCTTTCTTT	CASSLSSLGTEAFF
14	TRBD1	TRBV11-2	TRBJ1-4	NA	TGTGCCAGCAGCTTATCCCACCCAGGGGGAAAACTGTTTTTT	CASSLSHPGGKLFF
14	TRBD1	TRBV27	TRBJ2-7	NA	TGTGCCAGCAGTTGGACAGGGAGGCCCTACGAGCAGTACTTC	CASSWTGRPYEQYF
16	TRBD2	TRBV20-1	TRBJ2-7	NA	TGCAGTGCTAGAGATGACGGGGGGAGGACATCCTACGAGCAGTACTTC	CSARDDGGRTSYEQYF
14	NA	TRBV7-8	TRBJ1-5	NA	TGTGCCAGCAACTGGCAGGCTAGCAATCAGCCCCAGCATTTT	CASNWQASNQPQHF
14	NA	TRBV28	TRBJ1-2	few	TGTGCCAGCAGTTTAGGAGGGTACTACTATGGCTACACCTTC	CASSLGGYYYGYTF
16	NA	TRBV7-6	TRBJ1-4	few	TGTGCCAGCAGCGCGGGAGGGCGGGCAACTAATGAAAAACTGTTTTTT	CASSAGGRATNEKLFF
15	NA	TRBV11-2	TRBJ2-5	NA	TGTGCCAGCAGCTCGGCGGGACAGTCAGGGGGGACCCAGTACTTC	CASSSAGQSGGTQYF
15	TRBD1	TRBV7-2	TRBJ1-4	many	TGTGCCAGCGGTTTAATCGGACAGGCTAATGAAAAACTGTTTTTT	CASGLIGQANEKLFF
15	NA	TRBV10-3	TRBJ2-1	few	TGTGCCATCAGGGCCGGGACAAGAAGTAACAATGAGCAGTTCTTC	CAIRAGTRSNNEQFF
14	NA	TRBV5-1	TRBJ2-5	many	TGCGCCAGCAGCGCCAAGACACCTCAAGAGACCCAGTACTTC	CASSAKTPQETQYF
12	TRBD1	TRBV20-1	TRBJ1-5	few	TGCAGTGCAAGGGACAGAGGGCAGCCCCAGCATTTT	CSARDRGQPQHF
16	NA	TRBV19	TRBJ2-3	few	TGTGCCAGTAGTATCCCAGGACAGCGTCTCACAGATACGCAGTATTTT	CASSIPGQRLTDTQYF
15	TRBD2	TRBV29-1	TRBJ2-2	NA	TGCAGCGTTGAACTAGCGGGAGCGAACACCGGGGAGCTGTTTTTT	CSVELAGANTGELFF
11	NA	TRBV7-9	TRBJ1-1	NA	TGTGCCAGCAGCGCCGACACGCAAGCTTTCTTT	CASSADTQAFF
12	NA	TRBV29-1	TRBJ2-3	few	TGCAGCGTTGGGCCAGTTACAGATACGCAGTATTTT	CSVGPVTDTQYF
21	TRBD2	TRBV5-6	TRBJ2-3	few	TGTGCCAGCAGCGCGGACCTTCGGACTAGCGGGAGTAGGGCAAACACAGATACGCAGTATTTT	CASSADLRTSGSRANTDTQYF
14	NA	TRBV5-1	TRBJ2-2	NA	TGCGCCAGCAGCTTGAAGGGGGACACCGGGGAGCTGTTTTTT	CASSLKGDTGELFF
17	TRBD1	TRBV7-9	TRBJ2-4	NA	TGTGCCAGCAGCCCCGAATGGACAGGGACAGCCAAAAACATTCAGTACTTC	CASSPEWTGTAKNIQYF
16	NA	TRBV7-6	TRBJ2-1	many	TGTGCCAGCAGCTTACTCTATGGCAGGGTCTACAATGAGCAGTTCTTC	CASSLLYGRVYNEQFF
17	NA	TRBV4-2	TRBJ2-1	few	TGTGCCAGCAGCCAAGTTCCGGGCGGCAGCTCCTACAATGAGCAGTTCTTC	CASSQVPGGSSYNEQFF
15	NA	TRBV9	TRBJ2-1	NA	TGTGCCAGCAGCGCCTACCCCAGCGGGTACAATGAGCAGTTCTTC	CASSAYPSGYNEQFF
15	NA	TRBV28	TRBJ2-3	NA	TGTGCCAGCATGGTCCTGGGAGAAAGCACAGATACGCAGTATTTT	CASMVLGESTDTQYF
14	NA	TRBV19	TRBJ1-5	NA	TGTGCCAGTAGTATTTTCAGGGGAAATCAGCCCCAGCATTTT	CASSIFRGNQPQHF
15	NA	TRBV11-2	TRBJ2-7	NA	TGTGCCAGCAGCTCAGCGGGCTGGAGCTCCTACGAGCAGTACTTC	CASSSAGWSSYEQYF
15	NA	TRBV4-1	TRBJ2-3	NA	TGCGCCAGCAGCGGACTCGACCCTGCACGAGATACGCAGTATTTT	CASSGLDPARDTQYF
14	NA	TRBV15	TRBJ2-7	few	TGTGCCACCAGCAGAGATTCAGGGCTCTACGAGCAGTACTTC	CATSRDSGLYEQYF
16	TRBD1	TRBV12-3/TRBV12-4	TRBJ2-3	many	TGTGCCAGCAGTTTTGGGACAGGGGGCTTCTCCGATACGCAGTATTTT	CASSFGTGGFSDTQYF
15	NA	TRBV29-1	TRBJ2-3	few	TGCAGCGTTGGAATAGGGGCCGAGGTAACAGATACGCAGTATTTT	CSVGIGAEVTDTQYF
15	TRBD2	TRBV20-1	TRBJ2-1	NA	TGCAGTGCTACACTAGCGGGGGGGTCTGTCGATGAGCAGTTCTTC	CSATLAGGSVDEQFF
15	NA	TRBV11-2	TRBJ1-2	few	TGTGCCAGCAGCTTAGGGTGGGGGACATCGTATGGCTACACCTTC	CASSLGWGTSYGYTF